This is a list of T cell receptor beta chains from one sample in a study of identical twins. TCRdb passed the 5' RACE reads through MiXCR, listing each CDR3 protein once. The data show some 560,000 distinct CDR3 sequences, 9.6% seen once. This same sample was also taken into another study, of yellow fever vaccine responses in identical twins.

Sequenced: PBMCs. The receptor source for this set is a woman aged 18-29 years in good health. Both conserved end residues are trimmed from each CDR3. D genes are given only for firm matches. Expanded clones get a size class; other rows say once, few or many, or leave the size out.

d_call clone_size j_call v_call cdr3_aa
- few TRBJ2-1 TRBV11-2 ASSLDRGHNEQF
TRBD1 - TRBJ2-7 TRBV5-1 ASSLVGQERYEQY
- many TRBJ2-2 TRBV29-1 SVEVQGHHGELF
TRBD1 - TRBJ2-2 TRBV10-3 ATSTRQGTTGELF
TRBD1 few TRBJ2-3 TRBV30 AWSGDRGKSDTQY
- few TRBJ2-4 TRBV20-1 SARKGGGIQY
- - TRBJ2-7 TRBV4-3 ASSQDARALGDEQY
- many TRBJ1-4 TRBV7-2 ASSTWGTGEKLF
TRBD1 few TRBJ2-7 TRBV5-1 ASSLEGATTYEQY
TRBD2 - TRBJ2-2 TRBV10-3 AISASGTSGRTNTGELF
TRBD2 - TRBJ2-3 TRBV5-5 ASSFVAGSDTQY
TRBD2 many TRBJ2-7 TRBV3-1 ASSPSGAGVYEQY
- - TRBJ2-3 TRBV7-3 ASSRGGPLGTDTQY
- - TRBJ2-5 TRBV2 ASRGVGGQRQETQY
- few TRBJ2-2 TRBV4-1 ASTPGRDTGELF
TRBD1 few TRBJ2-3 TRBV29-1 SGAPGTANQDTQY
- few TRBJ2-1 TRBV12-3/TRBV12-4 ASRRGGFSEKYNEQF
- few TRBJ2-1 TRBV5-1 ASSLAGTGPSSYNEQF
TRBD1 - TRBJ2-7 TRBV5-1 ASSTGQGAYFEQY
- - TRBJ2-3 TRBV6-6 ASSPVADTQY
TRBD1 - TRBJ1-5 TRBV5-6 ASSGTGVVQPQH
- many TRBJ2-1 TRBV7-2 ARQGRVGGNEQF
TRBD2 - TRBJ2-3 TRBV12-3/TRBV12-4 ACSRGLLLGTSTDTQY
- many TRBJ2-3 TRBV7-2 ASSRDLGGTDTQY
- many TRBJ1-4 TRBV7-2 ASSLLWGNEKLF
TRBD2 many TRBJ2-1 TRBV24-1 ATSDYSGAGNEQF
- few TRBJ2-7 TRBV7-9 ASSSHRLSSYEQY
- - TRBJ1-5 TRBV27 ASRQENQPQH
TRBD1 - TRBJ2-7 TRBV27 ASGRPGGHEQY
TRBD2 - TRBJ2-1 TRBV16 ASSPLTSGINNEQF
- many TRBJ2-1 TRBV20-1 SARDLRGREQF
- few TRBJ2-5 TRBV28 ASRSGWTQY
- few TRBJ2-7 TRBV7-9 ASSFNPGRPQY
- - TRBJ2-7 TRBV21-1 ASSTIADRYEQY
- many TRBJ2-2 TRBV12-5 ASAAPTGELF
- - TRBJ2-2 TRBV9 ASSVVWGTGELF
- few TRBJ1-1 TRBV7-2 ASSFIRGDTEAF
- - TRBJ2-1 TRBV11-2 ASSPRGSVAYNEQF
- - TRBJ1-1 TRBV5-1 ASSGADNMNTEAF
TRBD2 - TRBJ2-1 TRBV7-9 ASSPGLAPYNEQF
TRBD1 - TRBJ1-1 TRBV7-8 ASSPRQGAVGTEAF
- few TRBJ2-2 TRBV11-2 ASSPRFDGELF
TRBD1 - TRBJ2-7 TRBV4-3 ASSQDPTGAYEQY
- many TRBJ2-2 TRBV11-2 ASSLSLAGELF
TRBD1 many TRBJ1-1 TRBV9 ASSVEGQRNTEAF
TRBD2 many TRBJ2-7 TRBV12-3/TRBV12-4 ASSFGSGSLGEQY
- few TRBJ2-5 TRBV20-1 SARRGRSQETQY
TRBD1 - TRBJ2-2 TRBV6-5 ASSNPGQGNTGELF
TRBD2 many TRBJ2-5 TRBV6-5 ASSYFPSGRQETQY
- - TRBJ1-1 TRBV6-1 ASSVNRVDAF
TRBD2 many TRBJ2-1 TRBV20-1 SARDPAAGGSEQF
TRBD1 many TRBJ2-3 TRBV12-3/TRBV12-4 ASSLQGQGDTDTQY
TRBD2 - TRBJ2-7 TRBV27 ASSFRIGLAGGPTYEQY
- - TRBJ1-5 TRBV20-1 SASVDSNQPQH
TRBD2 many TRBJ2-3 TRBV5-1 ASSQSGTSGVNTQY
TRBD1 - TRBJ2-7 TRBV15 ATSKDGTGSSYEQY
- few TRBJ2-1 TRBV3-1 ASSQDPQSPFVF
TRBD2 - TRBJ2-2 TRBV4-3 ASSQVTSGYYTGELF
TRBD1 - TRBJ2-7 TRBV2 ASSGETGTGALWEQY
TRBD2 - TRBJ2-6 TRBV12-3/TRBV12-4 ASSSSGISGANVLT